The 29 T cell receptor beta chains listed next were all sequenced from one sample in a study of T cell clonality in common variable immunodeficiency. Data came from immunoSEQ multiplex PCR; TCRdb stores just in-frame clones and leaves some out. The sample yields around 42,000 clones, without any singletons. The material sequenced was peripheral blood mononuclear cells. The receptor source for this set is a person between 18 and 70 years old in good health.

This clone was observed many times. From the germline J gene comes the end of the CDR3, since the read stops 3 residues before it. The chain combines TRBV12-3 or TRBV12-4 with TRBJ2-3; TRBD2 aligns across 7 bases. The CDR3 length is 15 residues. Losses at the gene ends were 6 bases for V and 0 bases for J; bases not matched to a gene: 6. Partial CDR3 DNA: TGTGCCAGCAGCCCTAGCGGTTCTAGCACAGATACG. This encodes CASSPSGSSTDT. The entire CDR3 protein is CASSPSGSSTDTQYF.

This clone showed up many times. The read comes to an end 3 residues before the CDR3 does, leaving the germline J gene to fill in the end. The rearrangement joins TRBV29-1 to TRBJ1-3; maybe TRBD1 (6 bases). CDR1 SQVTM and CDR2 ANQGSEA come from the germline V gene. This CDR3 contains 14 residues. Trimming cost V 2 bases and J 0 bases, with 8 bases left between them. CDR3 DNA, as far as it was read: TGCAGCGTTGAAAGCAGGGGCTCTGGAAACACC. Translated: CSVESRGSGNT. The whole CDR3 sequence is CSVESRGSGNTIYF.

On this clone itself: The missing CDR3 end, 3 residues past where the read stops, is filled in from the germline J gene. The chain joins TRBV7-9 to TRBJ2-3; D possibly corresponds to TRBD1 (5 bases). V was clipped by 3 bases and J by 3 bases, with 10 bases between them. The CDR3 runs 14 residues. In germline, CDR1 is SEHNR, CDR2 FQNEAQ (reference sequence). CDR3 bases read: TGTGCCAGCAGCTTTCAGGGCAGGACAGATACG. It is translated as CASSFQGRTDT. The entire CDR3 reads CASSFQGRTDTQYF. The variable domain in full, completed from reference TRBV7-9 and TRBJ2-3, reads DTGVSQNPRHKITKRGQNVTFRCDPISEHNRLYWYRQTLGQGPEFLTYFQNEAQLEKSRLLSDRFSAERPKGSFSTLEIQRTEQGDSAMYLCASSFQGRTDTQYFGPGTRLTVL.

In this sample, this clone turned up many times. The sequence runs out 3 residues before the end of the CDR3; the remainder is reconstructed from the germline J gene. This chain uses TRBV20-1 with TRBJ2-1, with D perhaps TRBD1 (6 bases). The V end was cut by 5 bases, the J end by 8 bases, with 16 bases between. Looked up from germline, CDR1 is DFQATT and CDR2 is SNEGSKA (reference sequence). The CDR3 runs to 13 residues. CDR3: CSAPTGSYYEQFF. CDR3 DNA (partial): TGCAGTGCTCCCACAGGGTCTTACTATGAG.

Worth noting for this clone: The sequenced fragment ends 3 residues before the CDR3 boundary, so the rest is inferred from the germline J gene. The V call is TRBV30, the J call TRBJ2-2; D not certain. Trimming removed 4 bases from V and 0 bases from J, with 3 bases in between. The germline CDR1 and CDR2 sequences are GTSNPN and SVGIG (reference sequence). CDR3 length equals 12 residues. Partial CDR3 DNA: TGTGCCTGGACTTCGAACACCGGGGAG. Its protein product is CAWTSNTGE. The complete CDR3 protein is CAWTSNTGELFF.

This clone was found many times. Sequencing ends 3 residues short of the CDR3 end; the germline J gene provides the rest. This chain connects TRBV10-3 to TRBJ2-1; 7 bases are a match to TRBD2. J was trimmed by 5 bases and V by 8 bases; bases with no gene match: 15. The CDR3 has 16 residues. Germline CDR1 reads ENHRY; CDR2 reads SYGVKD. The CDR3 bases that were read are TGTGCCATCGAGGTGAGGAAGCCTAGCGGCCACAATGAG. Translation gives CAIEVRKPSGHNE. The CDR3 in full is CAIEVRKPSGHNEQFF.

This clone was picked up many times. The observed sequence ends 3 residues before the CDR3 terminus, with the missing tail filled in from the germline J gene. V and J are TRBV6-2 or TRBV6-3 and TRBJ2-1, with 8 bases that match TRBD2. Germline loops: CDR1 MNHEY, CDR2 SVGEGT. The CDR3 runs 14 residues. The ends lost 4 bases at V and 7 bases at J; junction bases unmatched: 6. The CDR3 loop reads CASSLWRGANEQFF. The CDR3 DNA, read in part, is TGTGCCAGCAGTTTGTGGCGGGGGGCTAATGAG.

This clone was detected ten times or more. The sequenced fragment ends 3 residues before the CDR3 boundary, so the rest is inferred from the germline J gene. This same CDR3 is encoded by further DNA sequences in the sample. The chain couples TRBV2 to TRBJ1-2; maybe TRBD1 (6 bases). The germline CDR1 and CDR2 sequences are SNHLY and FYNNEI. V lost 3 bases and J 4 bases, leaving 9 bases between the germline ends. The CDR3 has 13 residues. The part of the CDR3 DNA that was read is TGTGCCAGCAGTGAGGGGACAACCTATGGC. Translated, it gives CASSEGTTYG. The full-length CDR3 reads as CASSEGTTYGYTF.

This clone appeared many times. The CDR3 is cut off 3 residues early in the read; its end comes from the germline J gene. The J gene is TRBJ2-5, the V gene TRBV2; the D is unclear. The CDR3 is 15 amino acids. The V gene lost 4 bases and the J gene lost 3 bases, with 15 bases spanning the gap. Germline CDR1 and CDR2: SNHLY and FYNNEI. The part of the CDR3 DNA that was read is TGTGCCAGCAGTGTGGGCAGTCTCCTCAAAGAGACC. Translating it yields CASSVGSLLKET. The complete CDR3 protein is CASSVGSLLKETQYF.

This clone was counted at least ten times. The sequence runs out 3 residues before the end of the CDR3; the remainder is reconstructed from the germline J gene. The V call is TRBV20-1, the J call TRBJ2-1; the match to TRBD2 covers 7 bases. Trimming removed 8 bases from V and 9 bases from J; junction bases left unmatched: 4. CDR3 size: 10 residues. Germline V lookup: CDR1 DFQATT, CDR2 SNEGSKA (reference sequence). Incomplete CDR3 DNA: TGCAGTCTCTGGGGGGGTGAG. It is translated as CSLWGGE. The whole CDR3 protein reads CSLWGGEQFF.

This clone was observed many times. The CDR3 goes on 3 residues after the read ends, and that part is filled in from the germline J gene. The chain combines TRBV5-1 with TRBJ2-1; 11 nucleotides align to TRBD2. The germline CDR1 and CDR2 sequences are SGHRS and YFSETQ. This CDR3 contains 18 residues. J gave up 1 base and V 3 bases, and 9 bases lay outside the gene matches. The part of the CDR3 DNA that was read is TGCGCCAGCAGCTGGGCCACTAGCGGGAGTAGGTCCTACAATGAG. Translating gives CASSWATSGSRSYNE. The complete CDR3 protein is CASSWATSGSRSYNEQFF.

In the case of this clone: The missing CDR3 end, 3 residues past where the read stops, is filled in from the germline J gene. The V call is TRBV19, the J call TRBJ1-2; D may be TRBD1 (6 bases). This CDR3 contains 16 residues. From germline, CDR1 is LNHDA and CDR2 SQIVND (reference sequence). CDR3 region: CASSIGQTSGTYDYTF. The sequenced part of the CDR3 DNA is TGTGCCAGTAGTATAGGACAGACTAGCGGGACATACGAC. Full variable domain (rest looked up from reference TRBV19 and TRBJ1-2): DGGITQSPKYLFRKEGQNVTLSCEQNLNHDAMYWYRQDPGQGLRLIYYSQIVNDFQKGDIAEGYSVSREKKESFPLTVTSAQKNPTAFYLCASSIGQTSGTYDYTFGSGTRLTVV.

A note on this clone: The read stops 3 residues short of the end of the CDR3; the missing end is completed from the germline J gene. The genes are TRBV5-1 and TRBJ2-5, with 7 positions matching TRBD2. CDR1 is SGHRS, CDR2 YFSETQ, per germline. The CDR3 is made up of 16 amino acids. V lost 0 bases, J lost 5 bases, and 10 bases stayed unmatched. CDR3 DNA (partial): TGCGCCAGCAGCTTGGCCGGACGGGAGCGGGGTGAGACC. Translating it yields CASSLAGRERGET. The entire CDR3 is CASSLAGRERGETQYF.

This clone was detected ten times or more. The read ends 3 residues shy of where the CDR3 ends; the end is completed using the germline J gene. The J gene is TRBJ1-5, the V gene TRBV6-2 or TRBV6-3; 9 bases agree with TRBD1. J was trimmed by 3 bases and V by 6 bases; bases with no gene match: 6. CDR3 length: 15 residues. Germline CDR1 reads MNHEY; CDR2 reads SVGEGT. The DNA read from the CDR3 is TGTGCCAGCAGACCCAGGACAGGGGTCAATCAGCCC. This encodes CASRPRTGVNQP. The CDR3 reads in full as CASRPRTGVNQPQHF.

Note on this clone: With the read ending 3 residues before the CDR3 end, the germline J gene is used to fill in that end. The same CDR3 arises from other DNA sequences in this sample as well. V gene TRBV7-9 combines with J gene TRBJ2-5; TRBD1 aligns across 7 bases. V lost 6 bases, J lost 3 bases, and 4 bases stayed unmatched. The CDR3 is 13 residues long. Looked up from germline, CDR1 is SEHNR and CDR2 is FQNEAQ (reference sequence). The CDR3 is CASSPGQKETQYF. The part of the CDR3 DNA that was read is TGTGCCAGCAGTCCGGGACAGAAAGAGACC.

This clone occurred many times. The CDR3 end falls 3 residues outside the read, so it is completed with the germline J gene. The chain employs TRBV12-3 or TRBV12-4 and TRBJ1-5; D remains ambiguous. V was cut by 10 bases and J by 4 bases, with 11 bases left in between. The CDR3 has 12 residues. The chain's CDR3 is CATRGGNQPQHF. The sequenced part of the CDR3 DNA is TGTGCCACCCGTGGAGGGAATCAGCCC.

This clone was observed at least ten times. The CDR3 goes on 3 residues after the read ends, and that part is filled in from the germline J gene. V gene TRBV7-2 combines with J gene TRBJ2-3, with 10 positions matching TRBD2. This CDR3 has 17 residues. Germline CDR1 is SGHTA and CDR2 is FQGNSA. The sequenced CDR3 bases are TGTGCAAGTCGCTTAGCGCAGCGGGGGGGCCCGACAGATACG. This gives the protein CASRLAQRGGPTDT. The whole CDR3 protein is CASRLAQRGGPTDTQYF.

This CDR3 reads CASSPSTSGSYEQYF. The sequenced part of the CDR3 DNA is TGTGCCAGCAGCCCTAGTACTAGCGGGAGCTACGAG. This chain connects TRBV27 to TRBJ2-7; 11 bases are a match to TRBD2. Read sequence stops 3 residues before the CDR3 end, and the germline J gene provides the missing end. Germline V gene sequence: CDR1 MNHEY, CDR2 SMNVEV (reference sequence). J was trimmed by 3 bases and V by 6 bases; bases with no gene match: 7. The CDR3 runs to 15 residues.

This clone has a handful of counts. Read data end 3 residues before the CDR3 end; the end is taken from the germline J gene. The chain couples TRBV19 to TRBJ1-1, with unresolved D. CDR1 is LNHDA, CDR2 SQIVND, per germline (reference sequence). Trimming took off 3 bases at V and 1 base at J, with 6 bases between the two ends. The CDR3 totals 13 residues. CDR3 sequence: CASSIRGNTEAFF. CDR3 DNA, as far as it was read: TGTGCCAGTAGTATCCGGGGGAACACTGAA. Supplemented by reference TRBV19 and TRBJ1-1, the full variable domain reads DGGITQSPKYLFRKEGQNVTLSCEQNLNHDAMYWYRQDPGQGLRLIYYSQIVNDFQKGDIAEGYSVSREKKESFPLTVTSAQKNPTAFYLCASSIRGNTEAFFGQGTRLTVV.

This clone was seen many times. The read terminates 3 residues before the CDR3 end, so the remaining end is supplied by the germline J gene. The chain links TRBV19 to TRBJ2-7; a weak D match, TRBD1 (6 bases). This CDR3 has 13 residues. V was trimmed by 9 bases and J by 5 bases, leaving 17 bases between them. Germline-derived CDR1 and CDR2 are LNHDA and SQIVND (reference sequence). The sequenced part of the CDR3 DNA is TGTGCCAGCAGCTTCGGCAGGGGTGACGAG. It specifies CASSFGRGDE. The CDR3 as a whole reads CASSFGRGDEQYF.

This clone was counted many times. The CDR3 spells CAISDGTYSGNTIYF. CDR3 bases read: TGTGCCATCAGTGACGGGACATATTCTGGAAACACC. The V and J genes are TRBV10-3 and TRBJ1-3, with D perhaps matching TRBD1 (6 bases). With the read ending 3 residues before the CDR3 end, the germline J gene is used to fill in that end. Per germline, CDR1 ENHRY and CDR2 SYGVKD. The CDR3 sequence is 15 residues long. V lost 3 bases and J 1 base, leaving 10 bases between the germline ends.

This clone has at least ten counts. The sequence runs out 3 residues before the end of the CDR3; the remainder is reconstructed from the germline J gene. The chain couples TRBV7-8 to TRBJ2-6, with unresolved D. Germline CDR1 reads SGHVS; CDR2 reads FQNEAQ. Trimming took 2 bases from V and 2 from J, leaving 13 bases between them. The CDR3 length is 17 residues. The CDR3 loop reads CASSLYLEAPGANVLTF. The covered CDR3 bases are TGTGCCAGCAGCTTATATCTCGAGGCTCCTGGGGCCAACGTC. Filled out from reference TRBV7-8 and TRBJ2-6, the complete variable domain reads GAGVSQSPRYKVAKRGQDVALRCDPISGHVSLFWYQQALGQGPEFLTYFQNEAQLDKSGLPSDRFFAERPEGSVSTLKIQRTQQEDSAVYLCASSLYLEAPGANVLTFGAGSRLTVL.

By its share, this clone is medium-sized. The read is 3 residues too short to cover the CDR3 end, so that end is filled in from the germline J gene. This rearrangement joins TRBV20-1 to TRBJ1-1; 8 positions agree with TRBD1. The germline gives CDR1 DFQATT, CDR2 SNEGSKA (reference sequence). V gave up 6 bases and J gave up 3 bases; unmatched junction bases: 6. CDR3 length: 13 residues. The CDR3 reads CSALNRGDTEAFF. CDR3 DNA, as far as it was read: TGCAGTGCGCTTAACAGGGGGGACACTGAA.

On this clone: The sequence runs out 3 residues before the end of the CDR3; the remainder is reconstructed from the germline J gene. This chain links TRBV20-1 with TRBJ2-5; TRBD2 agrees at 7 bases. The CDR3 loop spans 12 amino acids. Trimming took 6 bases from V and 2 from J; bases not matched to a gene: 3. Germline values: CDR1 DFQATT, CDR2 SNEGSKA (reference sequence). The DNA read from the CDR3 is TGCAGTGCCATAGCGGGTCAAGAGACC. This sequence encodes CSAIAGQET. The entire CDR3 is CSAIAGQETQYF.

This clone was seen ten or more times. Read coverage stops 3 residues before the CDR3 terminus; the germline J gene supplies the remainder. The genes are TRBV14 and TRBJ1-1; 9 nucleotides line up with TRBD1. Germline CDR1 and CDR2: SGHDN and FVKESK. Trimming removed 0 bases from V and 5 bases from J; junction bases left unmatched: 7. The length of the CDR3 is 16 residues. The CDR3 spells CASSQDIGTGSTEAFF. The covered CDR3 bases are TGTGCCAGCAGCCAAGATATAGGGACAGGGAGTACTGAA.

A remark on this clone: The read falls 3 residues short of the CDR3 end, and the missing part is taken from the germline J gene. The chain employs TRBV10-2 and TRBJ2-2; TRBD2 aligns across 12 bases. CDR3 size: 17 residues. Losses at the gene ends were 3 bases for V and 2 bases for J; bases not matched to a gene: 4. Germline CDR1 WSHSY, CDR2 SAAADI. The CDR3 region is CASSDLAGGHNTGELFF. Incomplete CDR3 DNA: TGCGCCAGCAGTGACCTAGCGGGGGGGCACAACACCGGGGAG.

On this clone itself: Possible read error: a much larger clone is one base away. Coverage ceases 3 residues before the CDR3 finishes, and the germline J gene fills in the end. The V gene is TRBV6-1, the J gene TRBJ2-3; no definite D call. CDR1 MNHNS and CDR2 SASEGT come from the germline V gene. The CDR3 has 12 residues. The covered CDR3 bases are TGTGCCAGCAGTGAAGGAGGTGGGCCG. Translation gives CASSEGGGP. The entire CDR3 protein reads CASSEGGGPQYF.

This clone was picked up a small number of times. The CDR3 goes on 3 residues after the read ends, and that part is filled in from the germline J gene. This chain links TRBV7-6 with TRBJ2-7; 10 nucleotides agree with TRBD2. CDR1 SGHVS and CDR2 FNYEAQ come from the germline V gene. The CDR3 is made up of 16 amino acids. The ends lost 5 bases at V and 1 base at J; junction bases unmatched: 8. The CDR3 protein is CASSPEASGGSYEQYF. CDR3 bases read: TGTGCCAGCAGCCCCGAGGCTAGCGGGGGTTCCTACGAG.

Many counts were recorded for this clone. The CDR3 loop reads CASSTGDQNIQYF. CDR3 DNA, as far as it was read: TGTGCCAGCTCTACAGGGGACCAAAACATT. The rearrangement uses TRBV18 and TRBJ2-4; 7 bases agree with TRBD1. The CDR3 goes on 3 residues after the read ends, and that part is filled in from the germline J gene. V trimming: 6 bases; J trimming: 5 bases; junction bases outside the gene matches: 4. The germline CDR1 and CDR2 sequences are KGHSH and LQKENI. The CDR3 is 13 amino acids.